Sequencing of this TCR beta chain was carried out in a study of shared clonotypes between healthy human individuals. The study's findings and limits: Genetic and exposure-history diversity was limited by the few donors.

Deep was the level at which the assay was run. Evenly divided among several immunoSEQ plates was the genomic DNA of each subset. Loaded into unsorted PBMC replicate PCRs was around 300 ng DNA, 25,000 to 30,000 T cell genomes. Method: immunoSEQ multiplex PCR; TCRdb's copy keeps in-frame clones and lacks some. Of 520,000 or so clones detected, 79% appear once; the ten largest clones hold roughly 13%. This clone was found a few times. Its matching antigen is unknown. Sequencing was performed on PBMCs. The clonotype comes from a woman in her thirties or forties in good health. Some clones in this sample may be carry-over from other donors' samples.

CDR3: CASSLGTSGSGANVLTF. The CDR3 nucleotides are TGTGCCAGCAGCTTAGGGACTAGCGGCTCTGGGGCCAACGTCCTGACTTTC. The rearrangement joins TRBV7-9 to TRBJ2-6; 10 bases are a match to TRBD2. Losses at the gene ends were 1 base for V and 0 bases for J; bases not matched to a gene: 0. Germline assignment: CDR1 SEHNR and CDR2 FQNEAQ (reference sequence). The CDR3 is 17 amino acids.